This T cell receptor (beta chain) emerged from a study of blood T cell repertoires in COVID-19. Authors' analysis steps: Reference gene primers were amplified, and this amplification served to estimate nucleated cell counts. The table came from immunoSEQ multiplex PCR; TCRdb's copy has only in-frame clones and leaves some out. V and J calls and clone size follow that table, whereas D and trimming were derived from the DNA. The sample has about 480,000 clones, 88% seen once. V was trimmed by 5 bases and J by 1 base, leaving 17 bases between them. CDR1 is MNHEY, CDR2 SMNVEV, per germline (reference sequence). This CDR3 has 16 residues.

The sequencing sample was made of PBMCs or T cells enriched from blood (not recorded which). This sequence originates from a woman in her forties who had recovered from COVID-19. The rearrangement links TRBV27 to TRBJ1-2, with a possible D match to TRBD1 (5 bases). The CDR3: CASSRSPGYGNYGYTF. The CDR3 DNA reads TGTGCCAGCAGTCGTTCTCCAGGGTATGGTAACTATGGCTACACCTTC.